This TCR beta chain appears in the sequencing data of a study of siplizumab effects on memory and regulatory T cells. Study observations and caveats: Siplizumab significantly lowered the alloreactive sequences that could be traced to unstimulated CD4+ memory cells. Greater diversity than memory cells seemed evident in naive T cells, which also appeared to be major alloresponse contributors.

Comments on this clone: Antigen specificity is unknown.

J lost 4 bases, V lost 5 bases, and 4 bases had no gene match. This CDR3 is 13 amino acids long. In germline, CDR1 is MDHEN, CDR2 SYDVKM. The method was immunoSEQ multiplex PCR; TCRdb's version includes in-frame clones alone and lacks a portion of them. The table has some 62,000 clones, 70% to 85% seen once. The sequencing sample was made of memory CD4+ T cells sorted from blood. The rearrangement uses TRBV28 and TRBJ2-7; 8 bases are a match to TRBD2. The receptor's source is a human donor in good health. Here the CDR3 reads CASSEGTRYEQYF. For the CDR3, the DNA is TGTGCCAGCAGTGAAGGGACTAGATACGAGCAGTACTTC.